This T cell receptor (beta chain) stems from a study of OX40 agonist ivuxolimab in advanced cancers. For the wider study: Ivuxolimab was a fully human IgG2 agonistic monoclonal antibody targeting the costimulatory receptor OX40 (CD134). Partial responses were achieved by three dose-escalation patients, of whom one had hepatocellular carcinoma and two had cutaneous melanoma. In the dose-escalation cohort, 65% to 90% of patients were male, and the mean age was approximately 60 years, with a range of roughly 23 to 85. Intravenous ivuxolimab was administered to patients every 2 weeks at six dose levels: 0.01, 0.1, 0.3, 1.5, 3 and 10 mg/kg. The monotherapy dose-escalation portion (N of about 47 patients) of the phase I ivuxolimab trial is reported in the paper. Patients were allowed to have had prior anti-PD-1, anti-PD-L1 or anti-CTLA-4 therapy, and about 40% of the dose-escalation patients had been treated with checkpoint inhibitors. Of the approximately 50 patients in dose escalation, some 20 had hepatocellular carcinoma, some 15 had melanoma, 9 had renal cell carcinoma and 9 had head and neck cancer. The purpose of peripheral TCRbeta sequencing was to test whether ivuxolimab changed TCR sequence diversity and led to clonal T-cell expansion.

The trial excluded patients who had a history of autoimmune disease or were on systemic immunosuppression. Peripheral blood for TCR sequencing was collected from all dose cohorts at baseline, on cycle 4 day 1, and on cycle 7 day 1. The samples were taken from a phase I, first-in-human, multicenter, open-label dose-escalation trial of ivuxolimab. Adults with locally advanced or metastatic melanoma, renal cell carcinoma, hepatocellular carcinoma or head and neck squamous cell carcinoma were enrolled in the trial. Before TCR sequencing, CD4+ T cells and CD8+ T cells were sorted from peripheral blood as separate populations. General findings and caveats noted by the study authors: After ivuxolimab, expanded clones were on average more numerous among CD8+ T cells than among CD4+ T cells. Low levels of normalized T-cell clonal expansion were also shown by some nonresponding patients. At doses from 0.1 to 3.0 mg/kg, clonal expansion was seen in both CD4+ and CD8+ blood T cells between baseline and week 6. In the 0.1-3.0 mg/kg groups, partial responders had among the lowest normalized peripheral clonal expansion, particularly in CD8+ T cells. The antigen specificity of the clonally expanded peripheral T cells was not determined.

To sequence the TCRbeta CDR3 region, genomic DNA was isolated from the sorted cells. TCRbeta CDR3 regions were sequenced using the immunoSEQ Assay. TCRdb holds this immuneACCESS table with in-frame rearrangements only. Some clones are missing; in checked studies, unresolved V genes explain under half, and the rest has no known cause. Recorded for this sample are 70,000 or so clones; roughly 90% of them occurred a single time. Roughly 0.72% of the sample belongs to the ten largest clones. From the cysteine through the phenylalanine, the CDR3 covers 14 amino acids. Only the CDR3 DNA is retained, 42 bases long and in frame from the first base. CDR1 and CDR2 are read off the germline V gene (reference sequence) as WNHNN and SYGVQD. V is reduced by 4 bases and J by 1 base, leaving a spacing of 11 bases between them. Of note for this clone: This clone's antigen is unknown. No base-level quality is on record; no much larger clone is a single base apart.

The TCR was taken from an adult with an advanced solid tumor such as melanoma, head and neck, liver or kidney cancer. Sample: CD4+ or CD8+ T cells sorted from blood, taken in a trial of the OX40 agonist ivuxolimab. This receptor chain uses TRBV10-1 and TRBJ2-7, with a weak D call of TRBD1 (5 bases match). The CDR3 has the sequence CASSVGAGSYEQYF. The nucleotide sequence is given as TGCGCCAGCAGTGTTGGGGCAGGTTCCTACGAGCAGTACTTC.